Following are 22 T cell receptor beta chains from one sample sequenced in a study of blood T cell repertoires in COVID-19. Data came from immunoSEQ multiplex PCR; TCRdb stores just in-frame clones and leaves some out. The sample has roughly 150,000 clones; 75% to 85% are singletons. The sample taken for sequencing was peripheral blood. These receptors were collected from a woman of 80 years or more with acute or convalescent COVID-19.

The CDR3 spells CASSLSGQGVEETQYF. The DNA for the CDR3 is TGTGCCAGCAGCTTATCGGGACAGGGAGTCGAGGAGACCCAGTACTTC. J is TRBJ2-5 and V is TRBV7-2; 9 positions agree with TRBD1. The germline V gene has CDR1 SGHTA and CDR2 FQGNSA. V lost 2 bases and J lost 5; bases outside the gene matches: 9. The CDR3 is 16 amino acids.

This chain links TRBV5-4 with TRBJ2-5; D is unclear. Trimming pared 0 bases from V and 2 bases from J, leaving 5 bases between. The CDR3 is 13 amino acids. CDR1 and CDR2 from the germline V gene are SGHNT and YYREEE (reference sequence). Written as DNA, the CDR3 is TGTGCCAGCAGCTTGGTAGAACAAGAGACCCAGTACTTC. Its translation: CASSLVEQETQYF.

The chain couples TRBV18 to TRBJ2-2, with D possibly TRBD2 on 6 matching bases. The CDR3 spans 16 residues. From germline, CDR1 is KGHSH and CDR2 LQKENI. Trimming pared 3 bases from V and 3 bases from J, leaving 14 bases between. DNA for the CDR3: TGTGCCAGCTCACCCCCCGGAGGGCGGGACACCGGGGAGCTGTTTTTT. The encoded protein is CASSPPGGRDTGELFF.

This clone turned up a few times. CDR3 residues: CASSDRLAETQYF. The CDR3 DNA follows: TGTGCCAGTAGTGACAGGCTTGCAGAGACCCAGTACTTC. The genes are TRBV19 and TRBJ2-5; the D gene is possibly TRBD1 (6 bases). Germline V lookup: CDR1 LNHDA, CDR2 SQIVND (reference sequence). The CDR3 is 13 residues long. The V gene lost 5 bases and the J gene lost 4 bases, with 11 bases spanning the gap. Using reference TRBV19 and TRBJ2-5 for the parts outside the CDR3, the full variable domain is DGGITQSPKYLFRKEGQNVTLSCEQNLNHDAMYWYRQDPGQGLRLIYYSQIVNDFQKGDIAEGYSVSREKKESFPLTVTSAQKNPTAFYLCASSDRLAETQYFGPGTRLLVL.

A single count supports this clone. The V call is TRBV28, the J call TRBJ2-1, with 7 bases fitting TRBD1. The length of the CDR3 is 19 residues. Trimming at V came to 1 base and at J to 0 bases, leaving 12 bases not matched to a gene. Germline V gives CDR1 MDHEN, CDR2 SYDVKM. Written as DNA, the CDR3 is TGTGCCAGCAGTTTATTGGGACAGACCCCCTCGAGCTCCTACAATGAGCAGTTCTTC. Translation gives CASSLLGQTPSSSYNEQFF.

The V and J genes are TRBV28 and TRBJ1-3; 7 nucleotides align to TRBD1. The CDR3 consists of 14 residues. Germline loops: CDR1 MDHEN, CDR2 SYDVKM. V shed 6 bases, J shed 0 bases, and the junction held 2 bases outside the gene matches. CDR3 loop: CASRRQGSGNTIYF. The DNA of the CDR3 is TGTGCCAGCAGACGACAGGGCTCTGGAAACACCATATATTTT.

The rearrangement links TRBV10-3 to TRBJ2-7; weak D call: TRBD1 (6 bases). V was cut by 10 bases and J by 0 bases, with 10 bases left in between. The CDR3 sequence is 12 residues long. Germline V CDR1 and CDR2: ENHRY, SYGVKD. The CDR3 nucleotides are TGTGCCACCGGACAGAGCTCCTACGAGCAGTACTTC. Translated, it gives CATGQSSYEQYF.

The chain joins TRBV28 to TRBJ1-5; no firm D call. Germline-derived CDR1 and CDR2 are MDHEN and SYDVKM. The CDR3 extends over 14 amino acids. Trimming removed 8 bases at V and 4 bases at J, with 15 bases between. The CDR3 loop is CASAMRARNQPQHF. In DNA form, the CDR3 reads TGTGCCAGCGCCATGAGGGCCAGGAATCAGCCCCAGCATTTT.

This chain uses TRBV13 with TRBJ2-2; 10 nucleotides align to TRBD1. V lost 2 bases and J lost 4; bases outside the gene matches: 4. Germline V gene lookup returns CDR1 PRHDT and CDR2 FYEKMQ (reference sequence). The CDR3 spans 16 residues. The CDR3 sequence is CASSLRRDRGTGELFF. CDR3 coding DNA: TGTGCCAGCAGCTTAAGGCGGGACAGGGGCACCGGGGAGCTGTTTTTT. The full variable domain, completed using reference TRBV13 and TRBJ2-2, is AAGVIQSPRHLIKEKRETATLKCYPIPRHDTVYWYQQGPGQDPQFLISFYEKMQSDKGSIPDRFSAQQFSDYHSELNMSSLELGDSALYFCASSLRRDRGTGELFFGEGSRLTVL.

The chain carries TRBV6-5 and TRBJ1-5; no definite D call. The CDR3 is made up of 12 amino acids. Germline loops: CDR1 MNHEY, CDR2 SVGAGI. The V gene lost 10 bases and the J gene lost 3 bases, with 10 bases spanning the gap. CDR3 protein: CATSGSNQPQHF. CDR3 coding DNA: TGTGCCACCTCAGGTTCCAATCAGCCCCAGCATTTT.

The J gene is TRBJ1-2, the V gene TRBV15; D may be TRBD1 (5 bases). CDR1 LNHNV and CDR2 YYDKDF come from the germline V gene (reference sequence). The CDR3 totals 15 residues. V lost 5 bases, J lost 1 base, and 14 bases lay in between. The CDR3 DNA reads TGTGCCACCAGCGGGGGGGACGGCTATAACTATGGCTACACCTTC. Residues: CATSGGDGYNYGYTF.

This clone was counted a few times. The chain links TRBV10-3 to TRBJ1-3, with 9 bases matching TRBD1. Germline V CDR1 and CDR2: ENHRY, SYGVKD. This CDR3 has 15 amino acids. The trim removed 8 bases at V and 0 bases at J, leaving 5 bases unmatched. The CDR3 DNA reads TGTGCCATCGGACAGGGGCGACCCTCTGGAAACACCATATATTTT. The encoded protein is CAIGQGRPSGNTIYF.

This clone was counted once. The CDR3 loop is CASSLYQGRTGELFF. The DNA of the CDR3 is TGTGCCAGCAGTTTATACCAGGGAAGGACCGGGGAGCTGTTTTTT. The genes are TRBV28 and TRBJ2-2; a possible D gene is TRBD1 (5 bases). CDR1 is MDHEN and CDR2 is SYDVKM in the germline V gene. The CDR3 has 15 amino acids. The V gene lost 1 base and the J gene lost 5 bases, with 11 bases spanning the gap.

The chain recombines TRBV4-2 with TRBJ2-2; D is undetermined. The CDR3 is 15 amino acids. The V and J ends lost 2 bases and 4 bases respectively, with 11 bases between them. The germline CDR1 and CDR2 sequences are LGHNA and YNFKEQ. CDR3 sequence (DNA): TGTGCCAGCAGCCAACTAGTCTCCGGCACCGGGGAGCTGTTTTTT. Translation: CASSQLVSGTGELFF.

CDR3 nucleotide sequence: TGTGCCAGCAGTTCCTACCCACAGGGCTTAAATGAAAAACTGTTTTTT. Translated, it gives CASSSYPQGLNEKLFF. V is TRBV27 and J is TRBJ1-4; maybe TRBD1 (6 bases). V shed 4 bases and J shed 5 bases, with 17 bases lying between them. CDR1 and CDR2 from the germline V gene are MNHEY and SMNVEV (reference sequence). The CDR3 runs 16 residues.

V gene TRBV29-1 combines with J gene TRBJ2-3, with D perhaps matching TRBD1 (5 bases). The CDR3 extends over 13 amino acids. The V end was cut by 4 bases, the J end by 1 base, with 9 bases between. Germline CDR1 and CDR2: SQVTM and ANQGSEA. CDR3 DNA: TGCAGCGTTGCCAGGGATGGCACAGATACGCAGTATTTT. Its protein product is CSVARDGTDTQYF.

The chain couples TRBV7-7 to TRBJ2-7, with TRBD2 matching over 7 bases. Germline CDR1 is SSHAT and CDR2 is FNYEAQ (reference sequence). The CDR3 spans 14 residues. Trimming removed 5 bases from V and 3 bases from J; junction bases left unmatched: 7. The CDR3 loop is CASSRGAGDYEQYF. The DNA for the CDR3 is TGTGCCAGCAGCCGCGGGGCGGGGGACTACGAGCAGTACTTC. Using reference TRBV7-7 and TRBJ2-7 for the parts outside the CDR3, the full variable domain is GAGVSQSPRYKVTKRGQDVTLRCDPISSHATLYWYQQALGQGPEFLTYFNYEAQPDKSGLPSDRFSAERPEGSISTLTIQRTEQRDSAMYRCASSRGAGDYEQYFGPGTRLTVT.

V is TRBV2 and J is TRBJ2-7; D is ambiguous. The CDR3 loop spans 14 amino acids. V was pared by 0 bases and J by 0 bases, with 6 bases between. Germline V gene data show CDR1 as SNHLY and CDR2 as FYNNEI. The CDR3 here is CASSEAAYSYEQYF. CDR3 coding DNA: TGTGCCAGCAGTGAAGCGGCTTACTCCTACGAGCAGTACTTC.

The V and J genes are TRBV2 and TRBJ1-4; perhaps TRBD1 as D (5 bases). The germline gives CDR1 SNHLY, CDR2 FYNNEI. The CDR3 consists of 14 residues. The V and J ends lost 3 bases and 7 bases respectively, with 12 bases between them. For the CDR3, the DNA is TGTGCCAGCAGTGACAGGGTCGTCAGTGAAAAACTGTTTTTT. This sequence encodes CASSDRVVSEKLFF.

The rearrangement uses TRBV28 and TRBJ2-3; the match to TRBD2 covers 12 bases. J lost 6 bases, V lost 4 bases, and 2 bases had no gene match. The CDR3 has 14 residues. Germline V lookup: CDR1 MDHEN, CDR2 SYDVKM. The CDR3 region has the DNA TGTGCCAGCAGTTCTAGCGGGGGGGAGGATACGCAGTATTTT. It codes for CASSSSGGEDTQYF.

This clone occurred once. The chain combines TRBV4-1 with TRBJ2-3; D is ambiguous. V was trimmed by 10 bases and J by 0 bases, leaving 11 bases between them. Germline CDR1 and CDR2: MGHRA and YSYEKL. This CDR3 is built from 13 residues. The CDR3 DNA is TGCGCCACCCGACCGGAGAGCACAGATACGCAGTATTTT. It translates to CATRPESTDTQYF.

The CDR3 sequence: CASSLSGTGFTGELFF. In nucleotides, the CDR3 is TGCGCCAGCAGCTTATCCGGGACAGGTTTCACCGGGGAGCTGTTTTTT. The chain joins TRBV5-1 to TRBJ2-2, with 8 bases that match TRBD1. The CDR3 length is 16 residues. V shed 2 bases and J 4 bases; nucleotides not matched to a gene: 7. The germline V gene has CDR1 SGHRS and CDR2 YFSETQ. The whole variable domain, filled in from reference TRBV5-1 and TRBJ2-2, reads KAGVTQTPRYLIKTRGQQVTLSCSPISGHRSVSWYQQTPGQGLQFLFEYFSETQRNKGNFPGRFSGRQFSNSRSEMNVSTLELGDSALYLCASSLSGTGFTGELFFGEGSRLTVL.